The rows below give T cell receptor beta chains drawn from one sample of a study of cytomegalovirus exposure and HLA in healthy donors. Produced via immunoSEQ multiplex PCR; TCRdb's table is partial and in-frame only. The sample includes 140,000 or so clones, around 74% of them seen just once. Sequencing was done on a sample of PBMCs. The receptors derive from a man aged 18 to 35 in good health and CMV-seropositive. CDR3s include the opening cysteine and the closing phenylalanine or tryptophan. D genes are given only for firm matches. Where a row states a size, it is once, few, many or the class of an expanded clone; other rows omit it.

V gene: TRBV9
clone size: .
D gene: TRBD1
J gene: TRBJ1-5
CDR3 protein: CASSASGGQPQHF
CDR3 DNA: TGTGCCAGCAGCGCCTCAGGGGGGCAGCCCCAGCATTTT

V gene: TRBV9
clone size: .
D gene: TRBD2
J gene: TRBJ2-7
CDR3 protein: CASSVELAGDEQYF
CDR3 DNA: TGTGCCAGCAGCGTAGAACTAGCGGGGGATGAGCAGTACTTC

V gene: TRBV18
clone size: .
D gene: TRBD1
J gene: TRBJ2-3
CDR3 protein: CASSPRGQGDSDTQYF
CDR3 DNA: TGTGCCAGCTCACCACGGGGACAGGGGGACTCAGATACGCAGTATTTT

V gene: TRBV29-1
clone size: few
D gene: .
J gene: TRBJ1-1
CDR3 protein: CSVCSETEAFF
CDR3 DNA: TGCAGCGTTTGCTCGGAGACTGAAGCTTTCTTT

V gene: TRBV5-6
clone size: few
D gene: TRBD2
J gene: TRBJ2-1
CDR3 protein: CASSFLAGYNEQFF
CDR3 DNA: TGTGCCAGCAGCTTCCTAGCGGGTTACAATGAGCAGTTCTTC

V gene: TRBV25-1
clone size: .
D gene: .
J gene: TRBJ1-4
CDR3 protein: CASSPGLDEKLFF
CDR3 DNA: TGTGCCAGCAGTCCGGGTTTGGATGAAAAACTGTTTTTT

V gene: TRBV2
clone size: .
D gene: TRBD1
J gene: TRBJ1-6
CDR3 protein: CASRLTGGDSPLHF
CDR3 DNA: TGTGCCAGCAGACTTACAGGGGGCGATTCACCCCTCCACTTT

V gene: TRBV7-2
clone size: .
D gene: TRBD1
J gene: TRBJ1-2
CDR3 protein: CASSLARTGGSGGYGYTF
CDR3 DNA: TGTGCCAGCAGCTTAGCCAGGACAGGGGGAAGCGGTGGCTATGGCTACACCTTC

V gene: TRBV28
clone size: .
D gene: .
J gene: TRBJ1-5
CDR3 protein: CASSLLKGNNQPQHF
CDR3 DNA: TGTGCCAGCAGTTTATTGAAGGGGAACAATCAGCCCCAGCATTTT

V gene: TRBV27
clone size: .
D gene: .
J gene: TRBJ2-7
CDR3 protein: CASSLRGQSYEQYF
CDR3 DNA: TGTGCCAGCAGTTTGAGAGGACAGAGCTACGAGCAGTACTTC

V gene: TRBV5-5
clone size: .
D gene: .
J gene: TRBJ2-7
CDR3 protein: CASSFGTGVAPYEQYF
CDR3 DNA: TGTGCCAGCAGCTTCGGAACAGGCGTTGCCCCCTACGAGCAGTACTTC

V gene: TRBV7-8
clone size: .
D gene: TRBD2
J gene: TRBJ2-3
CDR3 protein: CASSILPSGGATDTQYF
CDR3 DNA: TGTGCCAGCAGCATACTACCCAGCGGGGGGGCAACAGATACGCAGTATTTT

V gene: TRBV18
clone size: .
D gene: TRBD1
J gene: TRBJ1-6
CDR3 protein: CASSPGQGNSPLHF
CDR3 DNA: TGTGCCAGCTCACCAGGACAGGGGAATTCACCCCTCCACTTT

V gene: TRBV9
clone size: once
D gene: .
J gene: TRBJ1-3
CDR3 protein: CASSPAGSSSGNTIYF
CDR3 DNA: TGTGCCAGCAGCCCCGCAGGCTCAAGCTCTGGAAACACCATATATTTT

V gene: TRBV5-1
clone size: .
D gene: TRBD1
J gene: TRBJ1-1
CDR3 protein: CASSSYPGTGAGAFF
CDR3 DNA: TGCGCCAGCAGCTCTTACCCCGGGACAGGGGCAGGAGCTTTCTTT

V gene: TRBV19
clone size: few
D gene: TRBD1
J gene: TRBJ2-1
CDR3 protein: CASSGTGTIYNEQFF
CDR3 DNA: TGTGCCAGCTCCGGGACAGGGACCATTTACAATGAGCAGTTCTTC

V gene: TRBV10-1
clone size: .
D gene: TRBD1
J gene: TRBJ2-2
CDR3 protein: CASRDRVGTGELFF
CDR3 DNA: TGCGCCAGCAGGGACAGGGTAGGCACCGGGGAGCTGTTTTTT

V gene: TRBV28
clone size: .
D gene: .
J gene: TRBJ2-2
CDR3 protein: CASSFAGRWAGELFF
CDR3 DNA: TGTGCCAGCAGTTTTGCGGGCAGGTGGGCCGGGGAGCTGTTTTTT